A selection of T cell receptor beta chains follows, all from one sample in a study of blood T cell repertoires in COVID-19. Profiled with immunoSEQ multiplex PCR; TCRdb holds only in-frame clones, not every one. The data show under 500,000 clones, 85% to 90% seen once. The sequencing sample was made of PBMCs or T cells enriched from blood (not recorded which). The source is a young man who had recovered from COVID-19. Both conserved end residues are part of each CDR3. A D gene is named only where the DNA matches it firmly. The size of a clone is reported for some rows only, either as once, few or many, or as a class for expanded clones.

>TRBJ2-5|NA|13|NA|TRBV24-1
TGTGCCACCTCAATGGACAGCCAAGAGACCCAGTACTTC
CATSMDSQETQYF
>TRBJ1-2|once|12|NA|TRBV19
TGTGCCAGTACCCGGGAGGGCTATGGCTACACCTTC
CASTREGYGYTF
>TRBJ2-3|once|17|NA|TRBV4-1
TGCGCCAGCAGCCAACTATCCTTAGGTGGGCACACAGATACGCAGTATTTT
CASSQLSLGGHTDTQYF
>TRBJ2-7|NA|13|TRBD1|TRBV6-5
TGTGCCAGCAGCCCAGACAGGGGATACGAGCAGTACTTC
CASSPDRGYEQYF
>TRBJ2-2|NA|16|TRBD2|TRBV5-1
TGCGCCAGCAGCTGGGGACTAGCGGGGGGAACCGGGGAGCTGTTTTTT
CASSWGLAGGTGELFF
>TRBJ2-5|NA|17|TRBD1|TRBV10-3
TGTGCCATCAGTGAGTCAATGGACAGGGGGAACCAAGAGACCCAGTACTTC
CAISESMDRGNQETQYF
>TRBJ2-7|NA|12|NA|TRBV3-1/TRBV3-2
TGTGCCAGCGAGGATAGGCAGAGCGAGCAGTACTTC
CASEDRQSEQYF
>TRBJ2-1|NA|15|TRBD2|TRBV27
TGTGCCAGCAGCTACCTAGCGGGAGGGCGGGATGAGCAGTTCTTC
CASSYLAGGRDEQFF
>TRBJ2-7|NA|13|TRBD2|TRBV28
TGTGCCAGCAGCTACTCTAGCGGATACGAGCAGTACTTC
CASSYSSGYEQYF
>TRBJ2-7|NA|13|NA|TRBV19
TGTGCCAGTAGTAGGAGGGCCGAATACGAGCAGTACTTC
CASSRRAEYEQYF
>TRBJ1-5|NA|14|TRBD1|TRBV5-1
TGCGCCAGCAGCTCGGGACAGGGGAATCAGCCCCAGCATTTT
CASSSGQGNQPQHF
>TRBJ2-1|NA|17|TRBD1|TRBV3-1/TRBV3-2
TGTGCCAGCAGCCTTTATGCGACAGGGGCAATGCATAATGAGCAGTTCTTC
CASSLYATGAMHNEQFF
>TRBJ1-3|once|19|NA|TRBV7-2
TGTGCCAGCAGCTTAGCGGAACAGAATTACTTTAGCTCTGGAAACACCATATATTTT
CASSLAEQNYFSSGNTIYF
>TRBJ1-1|NA|14|TRBD1|TRBV6-5
TGTGCCAGCAGTCTAGACAGGGAGAGTGCTGAAGCTTTCTTT
CASSLDRESAEAFF
>TRBJ2-7|NA|15|TRBD2|TRBV3-1/TRBV3-2
TGTGCCAGCAGCCAACGGCGGGAGTGGCCCATCGAGCAGTACTTC
CASSQRREWPIEQYF
>TRBJ2-7|NA|15|TRBD2|TRBV2
TGTGCCAGCAAGGTAGCGGGAGGGTACTCCTACGAGCAGTACTTC
CASKVAGGYSYEQYF
>TRBJ2-5|NA|15|TRBD2|TRBV14
TGTGCCAGCAGCCAAGCGAACTGGGCGGGGGGGACCCAGTACTTC
CASSQANWAGGTQYF
>TRBJ1-1|NA|15|TRBD1|TRBV6-2/TRBV6-3
TGTGCCAGCAGTTACGACAGGGGGCAAAGCGGTGAAGCTTTCTTT
CASSYDRGQSGEAFF
>TRBJ2-7|NA|13|NA|TRBV18
TGTGCCAGCCGCCGGGACACCTCCTACGAGCAGTACTTC
CASRRDTSYEQYF
>TRBJ2-3|NA|14|TRBD1|TRBV5-5
TGTGCCAGCAGCCCCCGACAGGGCATGGATACGCAGTATTTT
CASSPRQGMDTQYF
>TRBJ1-2|NA|11|NA|TRBV28
TGTGCCAGCAGCCGCACTTATGGCTACACCTTC
CASSRTYGYTF
>TRBJ2-3|NA|15|NA|TRBV13
TGTGCCAGCGGGTCCCGGACATGGTACACAGATACGCAGTATTTT
CASGSRTWYTDTQYF
>TRBJ1-1|once|14|TRBD1|TRBV5-1
TGCGCCAGCAGCGCACAGGGGCGGGTCACTGAAGCTTTCTTT
CASSAQGRVTEAFF
>TRBJ1-2|NA|13|NA|TRBV30
TGTGCCTGGAGCCAACAGGGTTGGGGTGGCTACACCTTC
CAWSQQGWGGYTF
>TRBJ2-7|NA|14|TRBD1|TRBV7-9
TGTGCCAGCAGCTTAGGGACAGGGATGAACGAGCAGTACTTC
CASSLGTGMNEQYF
>TRBJ1-3|NA|16|TRBD1|TRBV6-5
TGTGCCAGCAGTTACGGCGGACAGGTCTCTGGAAACACCATATATTTT
CASSYGGQVSGNTIYF
>TRBJ1-2|NA|9|NA|TRBV10-1
TGCGCCAGCAGTCCAGCAGGGGCCTTC
CASSPAGAF
>TRBJ1-3|NA|11|NA|TRBV10-3
TGTGCCTCTTCGACGGGGAACACCATATATTTT
CASSTGNTIYF
>TRBJ1-5|NA|17|TRBD1|TRBV19
TGTGCCAGTACCTGGACAGGGGGGCTCGATAGCAATCAGCCCCAGCATTTT
CASTWTGGLDSNQPQHF
>TRBJ1-5|NA|16|TRBD1|TRBV7-9
TGTGCCAGCAGCTCAACAGGGGACCATAGCAATCAGCCCCAGCATTTT
CASSSTGDHSNQPQHF
>TRBJ2-1|NA|15|NA|TRBV19
TGTGCCAGTAGTATCGGCGAGGCCACCTACAATGAGCAGTTCTTC
CASSIGEATYNEQFF
>TRBJ1-3|NA|15|NA|TRBV11-2
TGTGCCAGCAGCTTCGAGGCAGCCTCTGGAAACACCATATATTTT
CASSFEAASGNTIYF
>TRBJ1-3|NA|16|NA|TRBV14
TGTGCCAGCAGCCTTCGTCCGTCTACAGGGTTTAACACCATATATTTT
CASSLRPSTGFNTIYF
>TRBJ2-7|few|17|TRBD2|TRBV4-2
TGTGCCAGCAGCCAAGAATTCGGGCGAGCGGGGTCCTACGAGCAGTACTTC
CASSQEFGRAGSYEQYF
>TRBJ1-4|NA|15|TRBD1|TRBV5-4
TGTGCCAGCAGCTCACCGGGACAGGGTGAAGAAAAACTGTTTTTT
CASSSPGQGEEKLFF
>TRBJ2-2|NA|18|TRBD1|TRBV18
TGTGCCAGCTCCCCAAACCCCGGGACAGGTCGTAACACCGGGGAGCTGTTTTTT
CASSPNPGTGRNTGELFF
>TRBJ2-2|few|14|NA|TRBV13
TGTGCCAGCAGCCCCGGGAGGAACACCGGGGAGCTGTTTTTT
CASSPGRNTGELFF
>TRBJ1-5|NA|13|TRBD1|TRBV24-1
TGTGCCACCCAAACAGGGGCAAATCAGCCCCAGCATTTT
CATQTGANQPQHF
>TRBJ2-2|NA|16|TRBD1|TRBV28
TGTGCCAGCAGTTTACTTGGACAGGGAACATCCGGGGAGCTGTTTTTT
CASSLLGQGTSGELFF
>TRBJ2-3|NA|13|NA|TRBV7-2
TGTGCCAGCAGCACAACTAGGGCAGATACGCAGTATTTT
CASSTTRADTQYF
>TRBJ1-3|NA|15|NA|TRBV27
TGTGCCAGCAGGCGCGCAGGGAACTCTGGAAACACCATATATTTT
CASRRAGNSGNTIYF
>TRBJ1-5|NA|13|TRBD1|TRBV6-5
TGTGCCAGCAGTTATGACAGGGTCCAGCCCCAGCATTTT
CASSYDRVQPQHF
>TRBJ1-3|NA|16|NA|TRBV19
TGTGCCAGTAGTATCAACTCGGAGAGCTCTGGAAACACCATATATTTT
CASSINSESSGNTIYF
>TRBJ2-7|NA|15|TRBD2|TRBV27
TGTGCCAGCAGTTTCCGAGGGACTAGCGACTACGAGCAGTACTTC
CASSFRGTSDYEQYF
>TRBJ1-2|NA|13|TRBD1|TRBV24-1
TGTGCCACCAGACCATCAGGGGGCAATGGCTACACCTTC
CATRPSGGNGYTF
>TRBJ2-5|NA|15|TRBD2|TRBV5-4
TGTGCCAGCAGCTTGGGACCTAGCGGGAGCGAGACCCAGTACTTC
CASSLGPSGSETQYF